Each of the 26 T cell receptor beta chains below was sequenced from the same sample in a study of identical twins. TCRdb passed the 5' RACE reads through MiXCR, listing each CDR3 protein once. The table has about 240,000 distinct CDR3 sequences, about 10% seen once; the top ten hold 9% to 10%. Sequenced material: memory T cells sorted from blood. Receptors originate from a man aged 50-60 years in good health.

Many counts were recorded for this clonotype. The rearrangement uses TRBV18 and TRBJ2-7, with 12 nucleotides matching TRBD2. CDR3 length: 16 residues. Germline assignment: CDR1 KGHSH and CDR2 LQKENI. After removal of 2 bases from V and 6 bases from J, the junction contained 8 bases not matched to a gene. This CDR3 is CASSPGLAGTMSEQYF. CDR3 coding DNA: TGTGCCAGCTCACCAGGACTAGCGGGAACGATGTCCGAGCAGTACTTC.

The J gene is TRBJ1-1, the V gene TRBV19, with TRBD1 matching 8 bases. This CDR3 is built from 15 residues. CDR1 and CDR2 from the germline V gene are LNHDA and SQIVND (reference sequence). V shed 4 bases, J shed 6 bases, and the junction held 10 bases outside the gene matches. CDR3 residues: CASSNPGQGDAEAFF. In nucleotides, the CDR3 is TGTGCCAGTAGTAATCCTGGACAGGGCGACGCTGAAGCTTTCTTT.

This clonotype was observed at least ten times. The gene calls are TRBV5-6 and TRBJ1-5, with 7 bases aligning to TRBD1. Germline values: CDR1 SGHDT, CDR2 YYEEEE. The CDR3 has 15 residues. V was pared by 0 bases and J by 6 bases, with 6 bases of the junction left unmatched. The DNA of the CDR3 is TGTGCCAGCAGCTTGGGCAGGGGGGTGCGTCAGCCCCAGCATTTT. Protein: CASSLGRGVRQPQHF.

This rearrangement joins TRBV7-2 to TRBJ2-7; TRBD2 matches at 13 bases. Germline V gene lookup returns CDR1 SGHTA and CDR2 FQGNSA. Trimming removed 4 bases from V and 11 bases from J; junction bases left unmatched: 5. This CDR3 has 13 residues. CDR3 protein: CASSSGLAGEKYF. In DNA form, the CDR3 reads TGTGCCAGCAGCTCCGGACTAGCGGGAGAAAAGTACTTC.

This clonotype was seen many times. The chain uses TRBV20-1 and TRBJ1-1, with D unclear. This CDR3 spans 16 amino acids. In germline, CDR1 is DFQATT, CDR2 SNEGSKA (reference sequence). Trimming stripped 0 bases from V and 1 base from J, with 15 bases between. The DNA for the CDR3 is TGCAGTGCTAGAGATGGAGGTAGGGCCCAGAACACTGAAGCTTTCTTT. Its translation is CSARDGGRAQNTEAFF.

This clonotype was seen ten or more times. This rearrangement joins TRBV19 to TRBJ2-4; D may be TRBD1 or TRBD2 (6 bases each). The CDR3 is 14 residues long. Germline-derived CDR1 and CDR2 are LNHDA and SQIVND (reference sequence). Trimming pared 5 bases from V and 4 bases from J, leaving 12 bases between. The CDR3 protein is CASSHREVKNIQYF. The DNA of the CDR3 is TGTGCCAGTAGTCACAGGGAGGTTAAAAACATTCAGTACTTC.

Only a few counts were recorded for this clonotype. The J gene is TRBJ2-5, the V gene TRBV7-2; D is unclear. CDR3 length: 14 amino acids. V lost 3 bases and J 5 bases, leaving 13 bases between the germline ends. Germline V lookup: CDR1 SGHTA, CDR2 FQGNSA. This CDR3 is CASSLSPVGETQYF. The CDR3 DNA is TGTGCCAGCAGCTTGTCCCCTGTCGGGGAGACCCAGTACTTC.

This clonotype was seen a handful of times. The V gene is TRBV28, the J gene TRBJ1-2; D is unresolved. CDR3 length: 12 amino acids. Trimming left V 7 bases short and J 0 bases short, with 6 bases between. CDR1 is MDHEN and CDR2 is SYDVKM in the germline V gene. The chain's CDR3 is CASMGSNYGYTF. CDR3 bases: TGTGCCAGCATGGGATCTAACTATGGCTACACCTTC.

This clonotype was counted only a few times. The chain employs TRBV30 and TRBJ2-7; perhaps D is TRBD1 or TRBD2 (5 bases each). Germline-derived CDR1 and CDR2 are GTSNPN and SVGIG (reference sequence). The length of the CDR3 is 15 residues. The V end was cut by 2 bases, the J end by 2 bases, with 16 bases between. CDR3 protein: CAWSSGLGLTYEQYF. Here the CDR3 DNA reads TGTGCCTGGAGTAGCGGTCTGGGGCTCACCTACGAGCAGTACTTC.

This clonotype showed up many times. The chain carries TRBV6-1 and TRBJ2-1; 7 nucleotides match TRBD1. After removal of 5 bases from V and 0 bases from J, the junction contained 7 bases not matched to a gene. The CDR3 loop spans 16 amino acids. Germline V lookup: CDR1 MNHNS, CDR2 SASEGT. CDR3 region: CASSMNRGRSYNEQFF. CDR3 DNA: TGTGCCAGCAGTATGAACAGGGGACGCTCCTACAATGAGCAGTTCTTC.

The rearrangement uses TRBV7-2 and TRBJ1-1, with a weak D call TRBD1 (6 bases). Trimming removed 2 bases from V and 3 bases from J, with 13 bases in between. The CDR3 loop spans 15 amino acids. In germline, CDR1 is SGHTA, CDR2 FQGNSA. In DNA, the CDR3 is TGTGCCAGCAGCTTACGGGGTCCAGGGGACACTGAAGCTTTCTTT. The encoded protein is CASSLRGPGDTEAFF.

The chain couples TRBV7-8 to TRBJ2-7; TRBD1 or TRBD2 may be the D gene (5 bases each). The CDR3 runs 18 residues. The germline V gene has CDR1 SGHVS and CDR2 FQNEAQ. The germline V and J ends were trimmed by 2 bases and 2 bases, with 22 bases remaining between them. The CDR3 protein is CASSLIPLTGRGAYEQYF. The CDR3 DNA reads TGTGCCAGCAGCTTAATCCCCCTTACGGGACGGGGAGCCTACGAGCAGTACTTC.

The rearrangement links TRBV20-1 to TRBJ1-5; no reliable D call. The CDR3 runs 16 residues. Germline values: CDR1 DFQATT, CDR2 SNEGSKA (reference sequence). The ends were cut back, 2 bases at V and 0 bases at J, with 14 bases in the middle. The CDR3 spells CSARSDIRGSNQPQHF. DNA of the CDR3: TGCAGTGCTAGATCTGATATCCGTGGTAGCAATCAGCCCCAGCATTTT.

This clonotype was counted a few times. CDR3 sequence (DNA): TGTGCCAGCAGTTCACAGGGGATATTGAGCACAGATACGCAGTATTTT. This codes for CASSSQGILSTDTQYF. The V gene is TRBV28, the J gene TRBJ2-3; 7 bases align to TRBD1. CDR1 is MDHEN and CDR2 is SYDVKM in the germline V gene. This CDR3 spans 16 amino acids. Trimming at V came to 4 bases and at J to 0 bases, leaving 7 bases not matched to a gene.

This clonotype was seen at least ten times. Here the CDR3 DNA reads TGTGCCAGCTCACCTGGCGGGAAAATAGGCGAGCAGTACTTC. This gives the protein CASSPGGKIGEQYF. The chain has TRBV18 and TRBJ2-7, with D possibly matching TRBD2 (6 bases). CDR1 KGHSH and CDR2 LQKENI come from the germline V gene. The CDR3 contains 14 residues. V dropped 3 bases and J dropped 6 bases, with 15 bases sitting between them.

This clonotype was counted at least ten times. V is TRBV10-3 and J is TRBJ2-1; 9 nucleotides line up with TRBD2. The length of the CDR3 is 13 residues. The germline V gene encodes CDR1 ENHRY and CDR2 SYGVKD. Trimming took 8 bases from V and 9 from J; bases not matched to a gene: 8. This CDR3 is CAIARGRGGEQFF. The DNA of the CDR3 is TGTGCCATCGCTCGCGGGAGGGGTGGTGAGCAGTTCTTC.

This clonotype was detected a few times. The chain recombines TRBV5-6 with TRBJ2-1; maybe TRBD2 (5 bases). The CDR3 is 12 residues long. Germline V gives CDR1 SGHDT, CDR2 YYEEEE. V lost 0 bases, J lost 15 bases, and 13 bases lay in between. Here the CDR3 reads CASSLGEWAWFF. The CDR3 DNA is TGTGCCAGCAGCTTGGGGGAGTGGGCTTGGTTCTTC.

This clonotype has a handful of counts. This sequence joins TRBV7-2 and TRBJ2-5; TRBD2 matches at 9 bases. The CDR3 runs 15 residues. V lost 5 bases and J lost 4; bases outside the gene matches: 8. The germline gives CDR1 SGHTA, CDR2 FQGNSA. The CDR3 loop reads CASSLELAGIETQYF. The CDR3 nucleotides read TGTGCCAGCAGCCTAGAGCTAGCGGGAATAGAGACCCAGTACTTC.

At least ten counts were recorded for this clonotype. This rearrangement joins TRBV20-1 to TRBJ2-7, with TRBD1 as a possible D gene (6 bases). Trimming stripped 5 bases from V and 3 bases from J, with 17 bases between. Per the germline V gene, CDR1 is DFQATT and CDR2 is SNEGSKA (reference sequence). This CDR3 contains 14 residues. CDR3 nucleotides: TGCAGTGCTCCCCAGCTACAGGGAATCTACGAGCAGTACTTC. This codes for CSAPQLQGIYEQYF.

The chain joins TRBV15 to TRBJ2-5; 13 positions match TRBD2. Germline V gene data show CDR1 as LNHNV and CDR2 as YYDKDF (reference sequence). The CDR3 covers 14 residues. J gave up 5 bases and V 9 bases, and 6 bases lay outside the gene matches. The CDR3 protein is CATLAGGPRETQYF. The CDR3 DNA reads TGTGCCACACTAGCGGGAGGGCCCCGGGAGACCCAGTACTTC.

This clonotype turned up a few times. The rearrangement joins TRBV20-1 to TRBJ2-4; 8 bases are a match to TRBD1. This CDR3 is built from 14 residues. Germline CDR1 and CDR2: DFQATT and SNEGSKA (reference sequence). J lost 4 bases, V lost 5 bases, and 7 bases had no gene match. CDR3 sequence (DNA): TGCAGTGCTGGCTCAGGGGGCTCAAAAAACATTCAGTACTTC. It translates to CSAGSGGSKNIQYF.

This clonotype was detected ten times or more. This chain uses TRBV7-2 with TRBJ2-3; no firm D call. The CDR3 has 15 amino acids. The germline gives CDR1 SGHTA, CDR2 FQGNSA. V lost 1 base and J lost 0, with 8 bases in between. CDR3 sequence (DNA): TGTGCCAGCAGCTTAGGGACCCCTAGCACAGATACGCAGTATTTT. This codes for CASSLGTPSTDTQYF.

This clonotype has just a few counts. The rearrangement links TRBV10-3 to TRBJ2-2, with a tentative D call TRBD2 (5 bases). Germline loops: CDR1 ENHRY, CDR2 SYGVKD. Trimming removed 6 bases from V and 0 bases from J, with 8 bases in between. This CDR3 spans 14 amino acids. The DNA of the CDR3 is TGTGCCATCAGGGACTTTTCGAACACCGGGGAGCTGTTTTTT. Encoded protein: CAIRDFSNTGELFF.

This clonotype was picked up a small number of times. The CDR3 protein is CASSPASGGADTQYF. The DNA for the CDR3 is TGTGCCAGCAGCCCTGCTAGCGGGGGGGCAGATACGCAGTATTTT. This sequence joins TRBV3-1 and TRBJ2-3; 12 bases match TRBD2. Germline V gives CDR1 LGHDT, CDR2 YNNKEL (reference sequence). CDR3 length: 15 amino acids. J was trimmed by 4 bases and V by 4 bases; bases with no gene match: 3.

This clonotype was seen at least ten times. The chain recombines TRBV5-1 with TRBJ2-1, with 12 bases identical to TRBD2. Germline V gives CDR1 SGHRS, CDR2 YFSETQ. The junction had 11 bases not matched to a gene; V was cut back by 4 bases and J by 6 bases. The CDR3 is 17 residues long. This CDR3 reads CASSEGTTSGRLNEQFF. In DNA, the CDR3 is TGCGCCAGCAGCGAAGGGACGACTAGCGGGAGACTCAATGAGCAGTTCTTC.

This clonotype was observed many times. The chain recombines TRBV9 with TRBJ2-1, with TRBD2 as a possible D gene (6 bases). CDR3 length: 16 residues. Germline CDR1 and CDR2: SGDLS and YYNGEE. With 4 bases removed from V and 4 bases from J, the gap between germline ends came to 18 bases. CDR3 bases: TGTGCCAGCAGCCCATTTGGGGGGACTTCTTACAATGAGCAGTTCTTC. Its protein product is CASSPFGGTSYNEQFF.